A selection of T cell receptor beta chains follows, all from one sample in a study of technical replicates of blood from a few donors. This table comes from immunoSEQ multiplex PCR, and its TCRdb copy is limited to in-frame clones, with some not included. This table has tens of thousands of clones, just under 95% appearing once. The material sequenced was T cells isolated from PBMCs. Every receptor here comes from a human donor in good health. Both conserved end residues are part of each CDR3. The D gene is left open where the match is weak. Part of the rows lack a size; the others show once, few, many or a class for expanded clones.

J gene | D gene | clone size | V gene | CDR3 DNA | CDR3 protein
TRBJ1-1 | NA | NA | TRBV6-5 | TGTGCCAGCAGTTACAGACAGATTTCGAACACTGAAGCTTTCTTT | CASSYRQISNTEAFF
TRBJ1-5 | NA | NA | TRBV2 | TGTGCCAGCAGTGAACCTCCTACTAATCAGCCCCAGCATTTT | CASSEPPTNQPQHF
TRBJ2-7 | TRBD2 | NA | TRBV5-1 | TGCGCCAGCAGCTTAATTAGCGGGAGCGACGAGCAGTACTTC | CASSLISGSDEQYF
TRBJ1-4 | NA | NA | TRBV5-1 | TGCGCCAGCAGAACAGGGCCAACTAATGAAAAACTGTTTTTT | CASRTGPTNEKLFF
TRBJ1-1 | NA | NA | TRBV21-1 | TGTGCCAGCAACTATTGGAACACTGAAGCTTTCTTT | CASNYWNTEAFF
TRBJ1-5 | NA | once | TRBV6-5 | TGTGCCAGCAGCCCCGAACAGGGAAGTTATCAGCCCCAGCATTTT | CASSPEQGSYQPQHF
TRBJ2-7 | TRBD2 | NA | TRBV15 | TGTGCCACCAGCGAGGAACTAGCGGGAGCCCTTTACGAGCAGTACTTC | CATSEELAGALYEQYF
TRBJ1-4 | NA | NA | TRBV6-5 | TGTGCCAGCAGTCCAGGGTGGACTAATGAAAAACTGTTTTTT | CASSPGWTNEKLFF
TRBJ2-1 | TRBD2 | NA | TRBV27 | TGTGCCAGCAGTTCCCCTATAGCGGGAGGGCTCCATGAGCAGTTCTTC | CASSSPIAGGLHEQFF
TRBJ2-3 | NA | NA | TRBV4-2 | TGTGCCAGCAGCCACACCCCCAGCGGTGACACAGATACGCAGTATTTT | CASSHTPSGDTDTQYF